Listed below are T cell receptor beta chains from one sample, sequenced in a study of T-cell reconstitution after alpha-beta-depleted transplantation in children. Via MiXCR, TCRdb re-called the PCR reads, giving one row per CDR3 protein. The table lists just over 200,000 distinct CDR3 sequences, around 7.7% of them singletons. The sample was PBMCs, mostly from graft donor cells, taken 360 days after TCRalphabeta/CD19-depleted stem cell transplant. Receptor source: a male patient aged 2-15 years who had a stem cell transplant for acute myeloid leukemia, so the T cells may come from the graft donor. Each CDR3 is given with its conserved first and last residue. D genes are given only for firm matches. Not every row has a clone size; where given, it reads once, few, many or a size class.

j_gene,v_gene,d_gene,abundance,CDR3aa
TRBJ1-1,TRBV5-1,.,.,CASSPAVSGTGAFF
TRBJ2-1,TRBV20-1,TRBD2,.,CSGWGAGTSGVNEQFF
TRBJ2-1,TRBV10-3,TRBD2,few,CAISESEGLAYNEQFF
TRBJ2-3,TRBV9,.,few,CASSVYGFNTDTQYF
TRBJ2-1,TRBV24-1,.,.,CATSAGVSSGQFF
TRBJ2-3,TRBV2,.,.,CASKGGSSTDTQYF
TRBJ2-2,TRBV30,TRBD1,many,CAWSTGGIGELFF
TRBJ2-7,TRBV28,.,many,CASSLESRSSSYEQYF
TRBJ1-2,TRBV29-1,TRBD1,.,CSVTGQVSGYTF
TRBJ1-1,TRBV29-1,.,many,CSVAPYAGPQNTEAFF